Each of the 30 T cell receptor beta chains below was sequenced from the same sample in a study of blood T cell repertoires in COVID-19. Here immunoSEQ multiplex PCR was the method, and the copy in TCRdb shows in-frame clones only, minus some. This sample has roughly 190,000 clones; more than 80% occur once, and the top ten carry roughly 8%. The sample consisted of peripheral blood. The origin of the receptors is a woman aged 55-69 years with acute or convalescent COVID-19.

This chain uses TRBV28 with TRBJ1-4; D is undetermined. Per germline, CDR1 MDHEN and CDR2 SYDVKM. V was clipped by 2 bases and J by 0 bases, with 7 bases between them. The CDR3 length is 15 residues. CDR3 in amino acids: CASSLPGSTNEKLFF. In nucleotides, the CDR3 is TGTGCCAGCAGTTTACCCGGGTCAACTAATGAAAAACTGTTTTTT.

The V and J genes are TRBV5-1 and TRBJ1-1; 10 bases are a match to TRBD1. V lost 3 bases, J lost 4 bases, and 6 bases stayed unmatched. CDR3 length: 15 residues. CDR1 and CDR2 (germline): SGHRS, YFSETQ. CDR3 sequence reads: CASSSDRGGSTEAFF. The CDR3 nucleotides read TGCGCCAGCAGCTCGGACAGGGGGGGAAGCACTGAAGCTTTCTTT.

This chain uses TRBV2 with TRBJ1-5; D is undetermined. The germline V gene encodes CDR1 SNHLY and CDR2 FYNNEI. Trimming cost V 5 bases and J 0 bases, with 8 bases left between them. CDR3 size: 14 residues. The CDR3 nucleotides are TGTGCCAGCAGTCAGGCCGTTAGCAATCAGCCCCAGCATTTT. It codes for CASSQAVSNQPQHF. The full variable domain, its missing parts supplied by reference TRBV2 and TRBJ1-5, is EPEVTQTPSHQVTQMGQEVILRCVPISNHLYFYWYRQILGQKVEFLVSFYNNEISEKSEIFDDQFSVERPDGSNFTLKIRSTKLEDSAMYFCASSQAVSNQPQHFGDGTRLSIL.

The chain links TRBV28 to TRBJ2-1, with 9 bases fitting TRBD2. V shed 6 bases, J shed 9 bases, and the junction held 9 bases outside the gene matches. Germline lookup yields CDR1 MDHEN and CDR2 SYDVKM. The length of the CDR3 is 14 residues. The DNA of the CDR3 is TGTGCCAGCAGCCTTGGGACTAGCCTGAGTGAGCAGTTCTTC. Translating it yields CASSLGTSLSEQFF. Using reference TRBV28 and TRBJ2-1 for the parts outside the CDR3, the full variable domain is DVKVTQSSRYLVKRTGEKVFLECVQDMDHENMFWYRQDPGLGLRLIYFSYDVKMKEKGDIPEGYSVSREKKERFSLILESASTNQTSMYLCASSLGTSLSEQFFGPGTRLTVL.

This clone came up a few times. The chain employs TRBV11-2 and TRBJ1-1, with a possible D match to TRBD1 (5 bases). Germline CDR1 and CDR2: SGHAT and FQNNGV. The V end lost 6 bases, the J end lost 4 bases, and 15 bases lay between the germline ends. The CDR3 length is 14 residues. The CDR3 DNA is TGTGCCAGCAGTCCCGGGAGGGGTGCCACTGAAGCTTTCTTT. Protein: CASSPGRGATEAFF.

V gene TRBV2 combines with J gene TRBJ2-1; tentatively, D is TRBD2 (5 bases). The germline gives CDR1 SNHLY, CDR2 FYNNEI. The V end was cut by 4 bases, the J end by 10 bases, with 20 bases between. The CDR3 spans 15 residues. CDR3 coding DNA: TGTGCCAGCAGTGCTAGGCGGGCCCACCTTGAAGAGCAGTTCTTC. This sequence encodes CASSARRAHLEEQFF.

Details on this clone: This specimen includes other DNA sequences encoding the same CDR3. The chain recombines TRBV18 with TRBJ2-1, with 7 bases identical to TRBD2. V was pared by 5 bases and J by 5 bases, with 3 bases of the junction left unmatched. The germline V gene has CDR1 KGHSH and CDR2 LQKENI. This CDR3 spans 13 amino acids. The CDR3 loop reads CASSLAGDNEQFF. The CDR3 DNA is TGTGCCAGCTCATTGGCGGGAGACAATGAGCAGTTCTTC.

This clone came up a few times. The chain is built from TRBV5-1 and TRBJ2-1, with 9 bases fitting TRBD2. Germline CDR1 and CDR2: SGHRS and YFSETQ. This CDR3 comprises 15 residues. The J segment lost 3 bases and the V segment lost 1 base, leaving 2 bases of the junction unmatched. CDR3 amino acids: CASSLTSGLYNEQFF. CDR3 nucleotide sequence: TGCGCCAGCAGCTTGACTAGCGGGCTCTACAATGAGCAGTTCTTC.

J is TRBJ2-1 and V is TRBV28, with a weak D call TRBD2 (5 bases). CDR3 length: 15 amino acids. The V end was cut by 3 bases, the J end by 2 bases, with 11 bases between. CDR1 and CDR2 (germline): MDHEN, SYDVKM. The CDR3: CASSLEAEAYNEQFF. As DNA, the CDR3 is TGTGCCAGCAGTTTGGAGGCGGAAGCCTACAATGAGCAGTTCTTC.

J is TRBJ1-2 and V is TRBV6-1, with a tentative D call TRBD1 (6 bases). Germline CDR1 reads MNHNS; CDR2 reads SASEGT. The length of the CDR3 is 14 residues. V shed 0 bases and J shed 4 bases, with 9 bases lying between them. This CDR3 reads CASSEATGSYGYTF. CDR3 bases: TGTGCCAGCAGTGAAGCTACAGGGTCCTATGGCTACACCTTC.

This clone was counted once. V gene TRBV29-1 combines with J gene TRBJ2-7, with 11 bases matching TRBD2. After removal of 7 bases from V and 7 bases from J, the junction contained 9 bases not matched to a gene. Germline CDR1 is SQVTM and CDR2 is ANQGSEA. This CDR3 comprises 13 residues. The CDR3 reads CSAGLAGELEQYF. DNA of the CDR3: TGCAGCGCTGGACTAGCGGGTGAGCTAGAGCAGTACTTC.

This chain joins TRBV12-3 or TRBV12-4 and TRBJ2-1, with D maybe TRBD2 (5 bases). This CDR3 spans 13 amino acids. Trimming took off 1 base at V and 4 bases at J, with 5 bases between the two ends. CDR3 nucleotides: TGTGCCAGCAGTTTAGGACTATACAATGAGCAGTTCTTC. This codes for CASSLGLYNEQFF.

The chain carries TRBV12-3 or TRBV12-4 and TRBJ1-1; no reliable D call. The ends were cut back, 6 bases at V and 3 bases at J, with 11 bases in the middle. This CDR3 comprises 13 residues. CDR3 in DNA: TGTGCCAGCAGGGCGCTCACAGACACTGAAGCTTTCTTT. This sequence encodes CASRALTDTEAFF.

The genes are TRBV12-3 or TRBV12-4 and TRBJ1-2; the match to TRBD1 covers 7 bases. V dropped 6 bases and J dropped 4; count of bases not matched to a gene: 5. This CDR3 comprises 13 residues. The CDR3 sequence is CASSADRAYGYTF. CDR3 nucleotides: TGTGCCAGCAGCGCCGACAGGGCCTATGGCTACACCTTC.

The chain carries TRBV2 and TRBJ2-7; the match to TRBD1 covers 7 bases. The V gene end was trimmed by 5 bases and the J gene end by 2 bases; junction bases not matched to a gene: 6. Germline CDR1 reads SNHLY; CDR2 reads FYNNEI. This CDR3 has 14 amino acids. As DNA, the CDR3 is TGTGCCAGCAGTCAGCAAGGGGGCACCTACGAGCAGTACGTC. Residues: CASSQQGGTYEQYV.

The chain combines TRBV13 with TRBJ2-1; D is possibly TRBD2 (5 bases). This CDR3 region has 15 residues. CDR1 is PRHDT, CDR2 FYEKMQ, per germline (reference sequence). The V end was cut by 2 bases, the J end by 5 bases, with 13 bases between. CDR3 sequence (DNA): TGTGCCAGCAGCTTAAGCGGCACGGGGAACAATGAGCAGTTCTTC. It translates to CASSLSGTGNNEQFF.

This chain joins TRBV25-1 and TRBJ2-6; weak D call: TRBD1 (6 bases). The V gene lost 4 bases and the J gene lost 2 bases, with 12 bases spanning the gap. The CDR3 has 16 amino acids. Germline-derived CDR1 and CDR2 are MGHDK and SYGVNS. The DNA for the CDR3 is TGTGCCAGCAGTGTTCCCAGGGGCCCTGGGGCCAACGTCCTGACTTTC. Its protein product is CASSVPRGPGANVLTF.

The rearrangement links TRBV25-1 to TRBJ2-1; 8 bases align to TRBD2. The CDR3 sequence is 16 residues long. CDR1 is MGHDK, CDR2 SYGVNS, per germline. Trimming cost V 3 bases and J 6 bases; bases outside gene matches: 10. CDR3 in amino acids: CASSDLGAGGLNEQFF. CDR3 in DNA: TGTGCCAGCAGTGACCTAGGGGCGGGAGGCCTCAATGAGCAGTTCTTC.

The rearrangement joins TRBV9 to TRBJ2-1; 10 positions agree with TRBD2. Germline CDR1 is SGDLS and CDR2 is YYNGEE. The CDR3 is 15 residues long. J lost 7 bases, V lost 5 bases, and 9 bases had no gene match. The DNA for the CDR3 is TGTGCCAGCAGTACCACTAGCGGGATGTTAAATGAGCAGTTCTTC. Translated: CASSTTSGMLNEQFF.

This chain uses TRBV2 with TRBJ1-2; D call uncertain. V was clipped by 4 bases and J by 4 bases, with 10 bases between them. The CDR3 totals 13 residues. The germline V gene has CDR1 SNHLY and CDR2 FYNNEI. The CDR3 sequence: CASSGAIAYGYTF. The CDR3 bases are TGTGCCAGCAGTGGGGCCATCGCCTATGGCTACACCTTC.

The rearrangement uses TRBV28 and TRBJ2-1; 10 bases map to TRBD2. V trimming: 5 bases; J trimming: 6 bases; junction bases outside the gene matches: 7. This CDR3 spans 15 amino acids. Germline lookup yields CDR1 MDHEN and CDR2 SYDVKM. CDR3 region: CASSPGASGSNEQFF. As DNA, the CDR3 is TGTGCCAGCAGTCCCGGGGCTAGCGGGAGCAATGAGCAGTTCTTC.

V usage is TRBV27 and J usage is TRBJ2-3; D remains ambiguous. Trimming removed 2 bases at V and 11 bases at J, with 41 bases between. This CDR3 contains 22 residues. Germline CDR1 reads MNHEY; CDR2 reads SMNVEV (reference sequence). This CDR3 reads CASSLRSYPARSAKEPSLGQYF. CDR3 sequence (DNA): TGTGCCAGCAGTTTAAGGAGTTACCCGGCCCGTTCGGCTAAAGAGCCCAGTTTAGGGCAGTATTTT.

The gene calls are TRBV10-2 and TRBJ2-3, with 7 bases that match TRBD2. The length of the CDR3 is 12 residues. Trimming removed 3 bases from V and 8 bases from J; junction bases left unmatched: 2. Germline CDR1 and CDR2: WSHSY and SAAADI. CDR3 loop: CASSDPSGTQYF. The CDR3 DNA is TGCGCCAGCAGTGATCCTAGCGGTACGCAGTATTTT.

This clone was found a few times. The CDR3 sequence is CASTTYEGGVGYGYTF. CDR3 nucleotides: TGTGCCAGTACCACCTATGAGGGGGGGGTAGGCTATGGCTACACCTTC. V usage is TRBV19 and J usage is TRBJ1-2, with D maybe TRBD1 (6 bases). Trimming removed 7 bases at V and 4 bases at J, with 22 bases between. Germline V CDR1 and CDR2: LNHDA, SQIVND (reference sequence). The CDR3 sequence is 16 residues long. Together with reference TRBV19 and TRBJ1-2, the CDR3 gives the full variable domain: DGGITQSPKYLFRKEGQNVTLSCEQNLNHDAMYWYRQDPGQGLRLIYYSQIVNDFQKGDIAEGYSVSREKKESFPLTVTSAQKNPTAFYLCASTTYEGGVGYGYTFGSGTRLTVV.

The V gene is TRBV6-1, the J gene TRBJ2-1; TRBD2 agrees at 10 bases. V shed 0 bases, J shed 10 bases, and the junction held 18 bases outside the gene matches. This CDR3 has 19 residues. Germline loops: CDR1 MNHNS, CDR2 SASEGT. This CDR3 is CASSEASIRAGGPFKEQFF. The CDR3 DNA sequence: TGTGCCAGCAGTGAAGCGTCCATTAGAGCGGGAGGGCCGTTTAAGGAGCAGTTCTTC.

The rearrangement uses TRBV4-1 and TRBJ1-2; the D gene is possibly TRBD1 (5 bases). Looked up from germline, CDR1 is MGHRA and CDR2 is YSYEKL. Trimming cost V 0 bases and J 5 bases, with 10 bases left between them. The CDR3 is made up of 14 amino acids. CDR3 coding DNA: TGCGCCAGCAGCCAAGAAGCAGGGCTTTATGGCTACACCTTC. Translated, it gives CASSQEAGLYGYTF.

This clone was seen only once. V gene TRBV11-2 combines with J gene TRBJ1-1; TRBD1 aligns across 8 bases. V lost 4 bases to trimming and J lost 4 bases; unmatched junction nucleotides: 2. Germline values: CDR1 SGHAT, CDR2 FQNNGV. CDR3 length equals 13 residues. The DNA for the CDR3 is TGTGCCAGCAGCTCGGACAGGGCCACTGAAGCTTTCTTT. Protein sequence: CASSSDRATEAFF.

This rearrangement joins TRBV7-2 to TRBJ2-7, with a possible D match to TRBD1 (5 bases). The CDR3 totals 14 residues. V was trimmed by 4 bases and J by 3 bases, leaving 13 bases between them. CDR1 is SGHTA, CDR2 FQGNSA, per germline. The CDR3 sequence is CASSWNQGDYEQYF. Written as DNA, the CDR3 is TGTGCCAGCAGCTGGAATCAGGGCGACTACGAGCAGTACTTC. Combining the CDR3 with reference TRBV7-2 and TRBJ2-7 gives the whole variable domain GAGVSQSPSNKVTEKGKDVELRCDPISGHTALYWYRQSLGQGLEFLIYFQGNSAPDKSGLPSDRFSAERTGGSVSTLTIQRTQQEDSAVYLCASSWNQGDYEQYFGPGTRLTVT.

The chain uses TRBV30 and TRBJ1-2; D perhaps matches TRBD1 (5 bases). Trimming removed 1 base at V and 4 bases at J, with 13 bases between. CDR3 length: 14 residues. Germline V CDR1 and CDR2: GTSNPN, SVGIG (reference sequence). The CDR3: CAWSAGRVIYGYTF. CDR3 sequence (DNA): TGTGCCTGGAGTGCAGGCAGGGTCATCTATGGCTACACCTTC. Using reference TRBV30 and TRBJ1-2 for the parts outside the CDR3, the full variable domain is SQTIHQWPATLVQPVGSPLSLECTVEGTSNPNLYWYRQAAGRGLQLLFYSVGIGQISSEVPQNLSASRPQDRQFILSSKKLLLSDSGFYLCAWSAGRVIYGYTFGSGTRLTVV.

The chain carries TRBV2 and TRBJ1-1; perhaps TRBD1 as D (6 bases). Germline V gene data show CDR1 as SNHLY and CDR2 as FYNNEI. V lost 6 bases and J lost 3, with 14 bases in between. CDR3 length: 14 amino acids. The CDR3: CASRVTGSDTEAFF. In DNA form, the CDR3 reads TGTGCCAGCAGAGTTACAGGGTCGGACACTGAAGCTTTCTTT. Variable domain in full (rest from reference TRBV2 and TRBJ1-1): EPEVTQTPSHQVTQMGQEVILRCVPISNHLYFYWYRQILGQKVEFLVSFYNNEISEKSEIFDDQFSVERPDGSNFTLKIRSTKLEDSAMYFCASRVTGSDTEAFFGQGTRLTVV.